This TCR beta chain came from a study of human T cells and chemical hapten exposure (dated by TCRdb to about 2021). In the study overall: For sensitization, 2% DPC in acetone was applied to a 2 cm by 2 cm area of upper inner arm skin. The study tracked peripheral blood TCR repertoire changes in vivo during primary and secondary sensitization to the hapten diphenylcyclopropenone (DPC) in alopecia patients. Libraries were combined into a pool for sequencing, and differences in TCR yield between samples came mainly from small differences in library volumes within the pool. Patient blood was sampled pre-sensitization (week 0) and at 2, 6 and about 24 weeks after DPC sensitization. Blood for TCR sequencing was provided by twenty-nine alopecia patients at one to four time points (pre-sensitization, 2, 6 and 24 weeks). Patients additionally received weekly therapeutic DPC doses to the scalp throughout the roughly 25-week study period. Patch testing on the upper back used Finn chambers containing 0.01% DPC, with scoring done after 6 days according to International Contact Dermatitis Research Group standards. Most of the patients in the cohort were female, and the cohort covered alopecia areata with under or over 50% scalp involvement, alopecia totalis and alopecia universalis. Beyond this particular receptor, the publication reports: Expanded TCRs formed significantly more large CDR3 similarity clusters than pre-sensitization or healthy control sets, consistent with antigen-driven responses. All patients had alopecia, a presumed autoimmune disease, so their immune response might differ from that of healthy individuals. After repeated subsampling, the strength of the expansion versus patch-test correlation and the threshold at which it became significant changed. The number of PT1 expanded TCRs positively correlated with patch test score, significant at thresholds 8, 16 and 32 but not 4. The number of TCRs above 1 in 1000 frequency did not change with DPC sensitization; there was no evidence of global repertoire structure alterations.

Spanning cysteine to phenylalanine, the CDR3 consists of 14 amino acids. The kept DNA is CDR3 alone, 42 bases in frame from the first base. The germline ends are 12 bases apart after V is trimmed by 3 bases and J by 4 bases. The germline V gene specifies SGHVS as CDR1 and FQNEAQ as CDR2. The time point label, as the study defines it: patch test 2, 6 weeks after DPC sensitization. The sample's treatment or condition label, in plain terms: therapeutic diphenylcyclopropenone sensitization with weekly scalp DPC. Blood at each patch-test visit was drawn before the patch test was applied. Eligible patients were aged 18 to 70, diagnosed with alopecia, deemed suitable for DPC therapy, and excluded if pregnant. Total RNA was isolated from unfractionated whole blood collected in Tempus Blood RNA tubes. This clonotype was observed many times. There is no known antigen for this receptor. No base-level quality is on record; no much larger clone is a single base apart.

Library generation was performed with RACE. Instrument on record: NextSeq 500. Library preparation attached unique molecular identifiers to individual cDNA molecules for quantitative, reproducible TCR counting. Each blood RNA sample was used to sequence both TCR alpha and TCR beta chains. As for how the authors treated the data: A median of approximately 96,000 TCRs per sample was observed, with a range of about 23,224 to 690,600. V, J and CDR3 annotation of the TCR reads was carried out using the Decombinator software suite. For PS versus PT1 abundance plots, all samples were subsampled to the same number of TCRs (28,000). TCRs were defined as expanded if absent before sensitization and observed at least eight times at the 2-week time point. The raw public data were reprocessed by TCRdb itself: fastp quality trimming at Q25, MiXCR clonotype calling, in-frame beta chains only. Rows are unified per CDR3 protein, each entry keeping the most common DNA and genes. TCRdb's processing, not the authors' own work, is the source of the V and J calls. The sample data list 100,000 or so distinct CDR3 sequences, and about 11% of these were observed just once. Around 2.1% of the sample comes from the top ten.

The rearranged segments are TRBV7-8 and TRBJ1-1; D gene: possibly TRBD1, on 5 matching bases. Sequencing used whole blood, obtained in connection with sensitization to the hapten diphenylcyclopropenone (DPC). The receptor was derived from a man between 40 and 49 years old with alopecia areata. Some clones in this sample may be carry-over from other donors' samples. CDR3 reads: CASSLRGAGTEAFF. The DNA sequence is TGTGCCAGCAGCTTGAGAGGGGCCGGCACTGAAGCTTTCTTT. The full variable domain, completed from the reference TRBV7-8 and TRBJ1-1 proteins outside the CDR3, reads GAGVSQSPRYKVAKRGQDVALRCDPISGHVSLFWYQQALGQGPEFLTYFQNEAQLDKSGLPSDRFFAERPEGSVSTLKIQRTQQEDSAVYLCASSLRGAGTEAFFGQGTRLTVV.